These 26 T cell receptor beta chains were all obtained from the same sample, sequenced in a study of T-cell memory formation after mild COVID-19. MiXCR, applied by TCRdb to the 5' RACE reads, yields one record per CDR3 protein. The sample contains 300,000 to 400,000 distinct CDR3 sequences, 14% of which appear only once. Source material: PBMCs or a T cell subset sorted from them (not recorded which). Receptors originate from a man aged 18 to 29 who had mild COVID-19 (a few samples of this study predate the infection). Cell type and time point are not known.

The V call is TRBV6-2 or TRBV6-3, the J call TRBJ2-4; possible D gene TRBD2, 5 bases. The CDR3 totals 18 residues. Trimming left V 5 bases short and J 0 bases short, with 20 bases between. The germline V gene encodes CDR1 MNHEY and CDR2 SVGEGT. The CDR3 region has the DNA TGTGCCAGCAGTAACCGGGAAACGCGCCTACTAGCCAAAAACATTCAGTACTTC. Translated, it gives CASSNRETRLLAKNIQYF.

This clonotype was picked up a small number of times. The chain is built from TRBV28 and TRBJ2-7; D is undetermined. V was pared by 1 base and J by 7 bases, with 11 bases between. Germline V CDR1 and CDR2: MDHEN, SYDVKM. The CDR3 contains 13 residues. CDR3 residues: CASSLFLSGEQYV. As DNA, the CDR3 is TGTGCCAGCAGTTTATTTCTATCAGGAGAGCAGTACGTC.

J is TRBJ1-1 and V is TRBV20-1; D uncertain. The V end was cut by 0 bases, the J end by 8 bases, with 13 bases between. CDR3 size: 13 residues. The germline V gene has CDR1 DFQATT and CDR2 SNEGSKA (reference sequence). The DNA of the CDR3 is TGCAGTGCTAGAGATCCCTGGTTAGGGGAAGCTTTCTTT. Translation gives CSARDPWLGEAFF.

The V gene is TRBV5-1, the J gene TRBJ1-1; D gene unclear. The CDR3 has 15 residues. The germline gives CDR1 SGHRS, CDR2 YFSETQ. The V end was cut by 0 bases, the J end by 0 bases, with 9 bases between. Here the CDR3 DNA reads TGCGCCAGCAGCTTGGGCTCCAGCCTGAACACTGAAGCTTTCTTT. It yields the protein CASSLGSSLNTEAFF.

This clonotype was seen repeatedly, ten times or more. The J gene is TRBJ1-1, the V gene TRBV5-1; 8 bases map to TRBD1. Germline V gene data show CDR1 as SGHRS and CDR2 as YFSETQ. The CDR3 runs 14 residues. V gave up 3 bases and J gave up 7 bases; unmatched junction bases: 8. CDR3 sequence (DNA): TGCGCCAGCAGCTACGCCCCAGGGGGCAATGAAGCTTTCTTT. Protein sequence: CASSYAPGGNEAFF.

The chain uses TRBV4-2 and TRBJ2-6; D gene unclear. Germline V gene data show CDR1 as LGHNA and CDR2 as YNFKEQ. Trimming removed 0 bases from V and 1 base from J, with 13 bases in between. The CDR3 runs to 18 residues. CDR3 DNA sequence: TGTGCCAGCAGCCAAGATTTGGAGTGGAGATCTGGGGCCAACGTCCTGACTTTC. Its translation: CASSQDLEWRSGANVLTF.

This chain joins TRBV7-9 and TRBJ1-6, with TRBD1 matching 7 bases. Germline V lookup: CDR1 SEHNR, CDR2 FQNEAQ (reference sequence). With V trimmed by 5 bases and J by 5 bases, 6 bases remained unmatched. This CDR3 comprises 15 residues. CDR3 nucleotide sequence: TGTGCCAGCAGCCCCCGGACAGGCAATAATTCACCCCTCCACTTT. Protein sequence: CASSPRTGNNSPLHF.

This clonotype came up a few times. The chain uses TRBV5-1 and TRBJ2-5; D call uncertain. V was trimmed by 1 base and J by 7 bases, leaving 23 bases between them. There are 17 residues in the CDR3. Germline V CDR1 and CDR2: SGHRS, YFSETQ. In DNA form, the CDR3 reads TGCGCCAGCAGCTTGTGGCAGGCCGATGGGATAAATTCGACCCAGTACTTC. Its translation: CASSLWQADGINSTQYF.

This clonotype occurred a few times. The gene calls are TRBV20-1 and TRBJ2-7; 8 bases are a match to TRBD1. After removal of 6 bases from V and 3 bases from J, the junction contained 10 bases not matched to a gene. CDR3 size: 14 residues. Germline V gene sequence: CDR1 DFQATT, CDR2 SNEGSKA (reference sequence). The CDR3 coding sequence is TGCAGTGCAAAACCAGGGGGCTCTGGCTACGAGCAGTACGTC. Protein: CSAKPGGSGYEQYV.

V and J are TRBV20-1 and TRBJ2-7; D is perhaps TRBD2 (6 bases). The CDR3 length is 13 residues. V dropped 2 bases and J dropped 5 bases, with 13 bases sitting between them. CDR1 is DFQATT, CDR2 SNEGSKA, per germline (reference sequence). The CDR3 protein is CSARSGAGDEQYV. CDR3 DNA sequence: TGCAGTGCTAGAAGTGGAGCGGGTGACGAGCAGTACGTC.

This clonotype was seen only a few times. V and J are TRBV19 and TRBJ2-4; maybe TRBD1 (5 bases). The V end lost 5 bases, the J end lost 9 bases, and 14 bases lay between the germline ends. The CDR3 spans 13 residues. Germline V CDR1 and CDR2: LNHDA, SQIVND (reference sequence). CDR3 bases: TGTGCCAGTAGTTCCCAGGGCTGGGGCATTCAGTACTTC. Protein sequence: CASSSQGWGIQYF.

The table lists this clonotype with a few counts. This sequence joins TRBV19 and TRBJ2-3, with 11 bases that match TRBD1. This CDR3 region has 15 residues. J lost 4 bases, V lost 6 bases, and 6 bases had no gene match. CDR1 and CDR2 from the germline V gene are LNHDA and SQIVND (reference sequence). The CDR3 region is CASRNGQGASDTQYF. DNA of the CDR3: TGTGCCAGTAGGAACGGACAGGGGGCTTCAGATACGCAGTATTTT. Full variable domain (missing parts from reference TRBV19 and TRBJ2-3): DGGITQSPKYLFRKEGQNVTLSCEQNLNHDAMYWYRQDPGQGLRLIYYSQIVNDFQKGDIAEGYSVSREKKESFPLTVTSAQKNPTAFYLCASRNGQGASDTQYFGPGTRLTVL.

This clonotype has more than one count but fewer than ten. The gene calls are TRBV24-1 and TRBJ2-5, with D perhaps matching TRBD1 or TRBD2 (6 bases each). The germline V and J ends were trimmed by 7 bases and 7 bases, with 12 bases remaining between them. The CDR3 is made up of 12 amino acids. Per germline, CDR1 KGHDR and CDR2 SFDVKD. The CDR3 DNA follows: TGTGCCACCAGCGACAGGCGGGGGACCCAGTACTTC. Translated: CATSDRRGTQYF.

V gene TRBV20-1 combines with J gene TRBJ2-5; no firm D call. V was cut by 0 bases and J by 5 bases, with 10 bases left in between. The CDR3 is 13 amino acids. Germline lookup yields CDR1 DFQATT and CDR2 SNEGSKA (reference sequence). The CDR3 here is CSARDPLVETQYF. Written as DNA, the CDR3 is TGCAGTGCTAGAGACCCTCTGGTGGAGACCCAGTACTTC.

This chain uses TRBV7-9 with TRBJ2-3, with D perhaps TRBD1 (6 bases). Trimming removed 4 bases from V and 7 bases from J, with 9 bases in between. In germline, CDR1 is SEHNR, CDR2 FQNEAQ (reference sequence). The CDR3 is 12 amino acids. This chain's CDR3 is CASSWGPNTQYF. The DNA for the CDR3 is TGTGCCAGCAGCTGGGGGCCCAATACGCAGTATTTT.

This clonotype was observed many times. This chain uses TRBV7-3 with TRBJ1-1; tentatively, D is TRBD1 (6 bases). Trimming cost V 8 bases and J 1 base, with 11 bases left between them. The germline V gene encodes CDR1 SGHTA and CDR2 FQGTGA. This CDR3 has 13 residues. Written as DNA, the CDR3 is TGTGCCAGCGGGGACACAGCGAACACTGAAGCTTTCTTT. Amino acid sequence: CASGDTANTEAFF.

This clonotype was recorded at least ten times. V is TRBV7-2 and J is TRBJ2-3; D might be TRBD2 (5 bases). CDR1 is SGHTA and CDR2 is FQGNSA in the germline V gene. This CDR3 spans 14 amino acids. V lost 5 bases to trimming and J lost 5 bases, with 14 bases between them. The CDR3 protein is CASSPGLTGDTQYF. The CDR3 DNA sequence: TGTGCCAGCAGCCCAGGACTCACCGGAGATACGCAGTATTTT.

This sequence joins TRBV6-5 and TRBJ1-6, with a weak D call TRBD1 (5 bases). V was cut by 6 bases and J by 7 bases, with 13 bases left in between. CDR1 is MNHEY, CDR2 SVGAGI, per germline. The CDR3 contains 14 residues. CDR3 nucleotides: TGTGCCAGCAGGTACGACAGCGGGAATTCACCCCTCCACTTT. It translates to CASRYDSGNSPLHF.

The chain combines TRBV5-1 with TRBJ1-5; D unresolved. Trimming left V 7 bases short and J 0 bases short, with 17 bases between. In germline, CDR1 is SGHRS, CDR2 YFSETQ. CDR3 length equals 16 residues. Here the CDR3 reads CASALQLPCSNQPQHF. CDR3 nucleotides: TGCGCCAGCGCCTTACAGCTCCCGTGTAGCAATCAGCCCCAGCATTTT.

This clonotype was seen only a few times. The rearrangement uses TRBV5-1 and TRBJ1-1, with D tentatively TRBD1 (5 bases). The CDR3 consists of 13 residues. CDR1 and CDR2 (germline): SGHRS, YFSETQ. Trimming pared 0 bases from V and 3 bases from J, leaving 6 bases between. The chain's CDR3 is CASSLVQDTEAFF. The CDR3 DNA follows: TGCGCCAGCAGCTTGGTACAGGACACTGAAGCTTTCTTT.

This clonotype was detected a few times. The J gene is TRBJ2-1, the V gene TRBV2; 9 bases are shared with TRBD2. The CDR3 has 14 amino acids. Trimming cost V 5 bases and J 10 bases; bases outside gene matches: 9. Germline loops: CDR1 SNHLY, CDR2 FYNNEI. The CDR3 coding sequence is TGTGCCAGCAGTACCGGGACTAGCATGTGGGAGCAGTTCTTC. Its translation: CASSTGTSMWEQFF.

The CDR3 sequence: CASSWGRAANTGELFF. CDR3 DNA: TGTGCCAGCAGCTGGGGCAGGGCTGCGAACACCGGGGAGCTGTTTTTT. The rearrangement uses TRBV5-5 and TRBJ2-2; D might be TRBD1 (5 bases). CDR1 is SGHKS, CDR2 YYEKEE, per germline (reference sequence). This CDR3 comprises 16 residues. The ends were cut back, 3 bases at V and 0 bases at J, with 12 bases in the middle.

This clonotype was detected only a few times. The chain employs TRBV7-2 and TRBJ1-2; D uncertain. Germline CDR1 SGHTA, CDR2 FQGNSA. The CDR3 is 16 amino acids. Trimming cost V 1 base and J 0 bases, with 12 bases left between them. As DNA, the CDR3 is TGTGCCAGCAGCTTAGTGGGAAGGGTAGCTAACTATGGCTACACCTTC. Translation gives CASSLVGRVANYGYTF.

There are a few counts of this clonotype. Here the CDR3 omits its conserved ending phenylalanine or tryptophan, so a read error is the likely source. The J gene is TRBJ1-1, the V gene TRBV9; D is perhaps TRBD1 (5 bases). From germline, CDR1 is SGDLS and CDR2 YYNGEE. The ends were cut back, 1 base at V and 0 bases at J, with 13 bases in the middle. The CDR3 covers 16 residues. CDR3 bases: TGTGCCAGCAGCGTAACCGAGCAGGGCATGAACACTGAAGCTTTCCTT. Translating gives CASSVTEQGMNTEAFL.

The chain is built from TRBV5-1 and TRBJ2-2; no definite D call. From germline, CDR1 is SGHRS and CDR2 YFSETQ. Trimming removed 4 bases at V and 0 bases at J, with 10 bases between. The CDR3 consists of 15 residues. This chain's CDR3 is CASSLSLSNTGELFF. CDR3 nucleotides: TGCGCCAGCAGCCTCTCCCTATCGAACACCGGGGAGCTGTTTTTT. The full variable domain, its missing parts supplied by reference TRBV5-1 and TRBJ2-2, is KAGVTQTPRYLIKTRGQQVTLSCSPISGHRSVSWYQQTPGQGLQFLFEYFSETQRNKGNFPGRFSGRQFSNSRSEMNVSTLELGDSALYLCASSLSLSNTGELFFGEGSRLTVL.

This chain uses TRBV7-2 with TRBJ2-3; tentative D call: TRBD1 (5 bases). V was trimmed by 3 bases and J by 2 bases, leaving 18 bases between them. Germline CDR1 SGHTA, CDR2 FQGNSA. The CDR3 consists of 17 residues. This CDR3 reads CASSFFGRVDPTDTQYF. In DNA form, the CDR3 reads TGTGCCAGCAGCTTTTTCGGCAGGGTCGATCCCACAGATACGCAGTATTTT. The whole variable domain, filled in from reference TRBV7-2 and TRBJ2-3, reads GAGVSQSPSNKVTEKGKDVELRCDPISGHTALYWYRQSLGQGLEFLIYFQGNSAPDKSGLPSDRFSAERTGGSVSTLTIQRTQQEDSAVYLCASSFFGRVDPTDTQYFGPGTRLTVL.